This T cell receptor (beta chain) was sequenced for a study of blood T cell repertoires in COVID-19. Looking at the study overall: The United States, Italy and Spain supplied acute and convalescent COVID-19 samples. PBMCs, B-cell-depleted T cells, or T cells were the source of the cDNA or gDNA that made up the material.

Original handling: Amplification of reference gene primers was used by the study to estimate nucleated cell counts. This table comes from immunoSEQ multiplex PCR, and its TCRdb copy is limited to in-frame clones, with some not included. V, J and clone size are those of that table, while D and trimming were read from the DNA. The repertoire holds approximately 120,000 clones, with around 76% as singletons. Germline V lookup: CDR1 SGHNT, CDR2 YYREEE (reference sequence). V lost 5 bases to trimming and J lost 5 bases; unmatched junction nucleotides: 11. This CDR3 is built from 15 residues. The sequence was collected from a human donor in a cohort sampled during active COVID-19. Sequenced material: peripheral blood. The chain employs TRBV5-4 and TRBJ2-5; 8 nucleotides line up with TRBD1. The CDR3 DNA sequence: TGTGCCAGCAGGCAGGACAGGGTAATAGGGGAGACCCAGTACTTC. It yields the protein CASRQDRVIGETQYF.